This is a list of T cell receptor beta chains from one sample in a study of cytomegalovirus exposure and HLA in healthy donors. Produced via immunoSEQ multiplex PCR; TCRdb's table is partial and in-frame only. There are around 100,000 clones in the sample; roughly two thirds occur only once, and 7.5% to 9% lies in the top ten. The specimen was PBMCs. The receptor set was obtained from a man aged 18 to 35 in good health and CMV-seropositive. CDR3s leave out the opening cysteine and the closing phenylalanine or tryptophan.

J gene | V gene | CDR3 protein
TRBJ1-2 | TRBV30 | AWRSDRALRGYT
TRBJ1-2 | TRBV5-1 | ASSLRQGAGGYT
TRBJ1-6 | TRBV7-9 | ASSLPGDSPLH
TRBJ2-5 | TRBV10-2 | ASSAGGEETQY
TRBJ2-3 | TRBV27 | ASSFRTSGVSDTQY
TRBJ2-2 | TRBV7-9 | ASSLKGEVSAGELF
TRBJ1-6 | TRBV25-1 | ASSDPSSGESGNSPLH
TRBJ1-1 | TRBV10-2 | ASNNRAAEAF
TRBJ1-5 | TRBV7-2 | ASSSVSSNQPQH
TRBJ2-1 | TRBV25-1 | ATVHYYNEQF
TRBJ2-2 | TRBV27 | ASSFGVWGELF
TRBJ1-1 | TRBV2 | ASIKRNTGASENTEAF
TRBJ2-2 | TRBV5-6 | ASSPTPTGELF
TRBJ1-4 | TRBV5-1 | ASSLVPGNEKLF
TRBJ1-5 | TRBV13 | ASSLGGGNQPQH
TRBJ1-2 | TRBV2 | ASSESPGTASYGYT
TRBJ2-5 | TRBV9 | ASSVGPDREETQY
TRBJ2-1 | TRBV6-5 | ASRASGGYNEQF
TRBJ2-2 | TRBV15 | ATSRWTSGGDTGELF
TRBJ2-7 | TRBV2 | ASNGGLYERQY
TRBJ1-1 | TRBV14 | ASSQDIRSEAF
TRBJ1-5 | TRBV7-6 | ASSFLSVTGRDQPQH
TRBJ1-1 | TRBV27 | ASSLWGGETEAF
TRBJ2-3 | TRBV14 | ASSRSGFTDTQY
TRBJ2-3 | TRBV11-2 | ASSSTSGEALHRYG
TRBJ1-1 | TRBV28 | ASSSAGTGGVGAF
TRBJ2-1 | TRBV2 | ASSKTSGGAFGIYNEQF
TRBJ1-2 | TRBV4-1 | ASSQGPQDYGYT
TRBJ1-6 | TRBV7-9 | ASSLGSGTGGLSPLH
TRBJ2-5 | TRBV7-9 | ASSLTPTGAGQTQY
TRBJ2-2 | TRBV6-5 | ASSASRSGELF
TRBJ2-5 | TRBV7-6 | ASRPLDSLQETQY
TRBJ2-1 | TRBV2 | ASRGLGTRGTYNEQF
TRBJ2-3 | TRBV6-5 | ASSYSSPGSTDTQY
TRBJ1-6 | TRBV29-1 | SVTVGAGSPLH
TRBJ2-2 | TRBV29-1 | SVRTANTGELF
TRBJ1-5 | TRBV30 | AWSSRDFYQPQH
TRBJ2-1 | TRBV6-5 | ASSRSMDYNEQF
TRBJ1-1 | TRBV19 | ASSASGYNTEAF
TRBJ2-7 | TRBV7-2 | ASSLDSSGGYEQY
TRBJ2-3 | TRBV11-3 | ASSTTRRGAVQDTQY
TRBJ2-7 | TRBV11-2 | ASSSLTGRTVAYEQY
TRBJ1-5 | TRBV27 | ASSWSGNQPQH
TRBJ2-1 | TRBV9 | ASSVGTTGYNEQF